The present T cell receptor (beta chain) was sequenced within a study of blood T cell repertoires in COVID-19. On the study more broadly: From the United States, Italy and Spain came samples of acute and convalescent COVID-19. PBMCs, B-cell-depleted T cells, or T cells provided the cDNA or gDNA that made up the material.

In the original processing: Estimation of nucleated cell counts was performed using reference gene primer amplification. Assay used: immunoSEQ multiplex PCR; TCRdb lists only in-frame clones, some missing. The V and J calls and clone size were taken over from that table, and D and trimming were inferred from the DNA. The sample consists of tens of thousands of clones, approximately 83% of them appearing once. The V and J ends lost 3 bases and 8 bases respectively, with 13 bases between them. CDR3 length: 13 residues. Germline assignment: CDR1 SEHNR and CDR2 FQNEAQ (reference sequence). The source material was peripheral blood. The chain carries TRBV7-9 and TRBJ1-2, with no clear D. The TCR originated in a woman over 75 with COVID-19, enrolled during active disease. In DNA form, the CDR3 reads TGTGCCAGCAGCTTCCTAAGCGGCGGGGGCTACACCTTC. This encodes CASSFLSGGGYTF.